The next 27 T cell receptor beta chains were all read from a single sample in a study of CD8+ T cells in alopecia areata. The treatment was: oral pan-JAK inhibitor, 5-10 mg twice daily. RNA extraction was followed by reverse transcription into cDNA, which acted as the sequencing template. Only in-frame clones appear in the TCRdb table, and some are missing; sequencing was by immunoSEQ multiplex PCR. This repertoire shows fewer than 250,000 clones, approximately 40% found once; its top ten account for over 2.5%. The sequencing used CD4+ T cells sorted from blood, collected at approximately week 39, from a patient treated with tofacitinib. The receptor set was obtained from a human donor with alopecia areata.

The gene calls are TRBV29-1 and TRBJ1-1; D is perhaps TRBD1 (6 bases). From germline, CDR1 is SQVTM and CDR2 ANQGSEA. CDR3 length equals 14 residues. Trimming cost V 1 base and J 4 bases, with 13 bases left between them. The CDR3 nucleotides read TGCAGCGTTGAAGCCCTGACAGGCAGCACTGAAGCTTTCTTT. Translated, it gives CSVEALTGSTEAFF.

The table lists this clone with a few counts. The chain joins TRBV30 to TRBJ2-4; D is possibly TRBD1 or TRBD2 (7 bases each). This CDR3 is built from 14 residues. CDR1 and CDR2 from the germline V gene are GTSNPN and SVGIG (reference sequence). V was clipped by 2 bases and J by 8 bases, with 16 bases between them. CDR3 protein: CAWSRDSGMDIQYF. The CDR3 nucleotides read TGTGCCTGGAGTCGGGACAGCGGGATGGACATTCAGTACTTC.

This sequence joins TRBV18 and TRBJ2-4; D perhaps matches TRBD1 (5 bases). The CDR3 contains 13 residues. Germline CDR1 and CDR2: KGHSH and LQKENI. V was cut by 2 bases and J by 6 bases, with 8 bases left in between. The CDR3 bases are TGTGCCAGCTCACCATCCCAGGGAAACATTCAGTACTTC. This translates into CASSPSQGNIQYF.

Written as DNA, the CDR3 is TGCAGCGTGAGGACAGACAAAAACATTCAGTACTTC. It codes for CSVRTDKNIQYF. This chain links TRBV29-1 with TRBJ2-4; D is possibly TRBD1 (6 bases). This CDR3 is 12 amino acids long. Looked up from germline, CDR1 is SQVTM and CDR2 is ANQGSEA. The V and J ends lost 6 bases and 3 bases respectively, with 9 bases between them.

The CDR3 DNA reads as TGCAGCGTTGTGGGACTAGCGAAGCAGTACTTC. It translates to CSVVGLAKQYF. This chain connects TRBV29-1 to TRBJ2-7, with 10 bases matching TRBD2. The CDR3 loop spans 11 amino acids. Germline V gene data show CDR1 as SQVTM and CDR2 as ANQGSEA. V was pared by 4 bases and J by 8 bases, with 2 bases of the junction left unmatched.

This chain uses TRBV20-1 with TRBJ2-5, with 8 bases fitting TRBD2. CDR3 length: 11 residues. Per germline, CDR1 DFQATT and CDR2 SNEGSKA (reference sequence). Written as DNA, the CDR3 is TGCAGCGGGAGGGCGCAAGAGACCCAGTACTTC. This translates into CSGRAQETQYF.

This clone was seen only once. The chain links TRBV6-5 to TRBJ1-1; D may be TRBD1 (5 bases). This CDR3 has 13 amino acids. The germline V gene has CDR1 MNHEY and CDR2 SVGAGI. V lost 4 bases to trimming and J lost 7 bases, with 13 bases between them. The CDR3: CASSSLGHFEAFF. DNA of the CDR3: TGTGCCAGCAGTTCCTTAGGACACTTTGAAGCTTTCTTT.

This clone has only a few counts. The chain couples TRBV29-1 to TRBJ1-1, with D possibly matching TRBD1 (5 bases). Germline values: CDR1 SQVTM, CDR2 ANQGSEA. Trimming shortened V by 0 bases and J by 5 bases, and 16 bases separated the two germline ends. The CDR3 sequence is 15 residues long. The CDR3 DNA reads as TGCAGCGTTGAAGAAAAAAGGCTTGGGGGGACTGAAGCTTTCTTT. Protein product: CSVEEKRLGGTEAFF. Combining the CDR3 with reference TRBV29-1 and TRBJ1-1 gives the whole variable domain SAVISQKPSRDICQRGTSLTIQCQVDSQVTMMFWYRQQPGQSLTLIATANQGSEATYESGFVIDKFPISRPNLTFSTLTVSNMSPEDSSIYLCSVEEKRLGGTEAFFGQGTRLTVV.

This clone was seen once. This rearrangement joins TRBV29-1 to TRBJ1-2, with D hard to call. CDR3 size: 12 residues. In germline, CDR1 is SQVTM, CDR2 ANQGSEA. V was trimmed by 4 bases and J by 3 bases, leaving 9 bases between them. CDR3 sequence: CSVAPGDYGYTF. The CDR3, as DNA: TGCAGCGTTGCCCCGGGAGACTATGGCTACACCTTC.

The CDR3 nucleotides read TGCAGCGTTGAAGACTACCTTGGAAGCCGCGGCTACACCTTC. The encoded protein is CSVEDYLGSRGYTF. V usage is TRBV29-1 and J usage is TRBJ1-2; D gene uncertain. CDR1 is SQVTM, CDR2 ANQGSEA, per germline. Trimming shortened V by 0 bases and J by 8 bases, and 16 bases separated the two germline ends. CDR3 length: 14 amino acids.

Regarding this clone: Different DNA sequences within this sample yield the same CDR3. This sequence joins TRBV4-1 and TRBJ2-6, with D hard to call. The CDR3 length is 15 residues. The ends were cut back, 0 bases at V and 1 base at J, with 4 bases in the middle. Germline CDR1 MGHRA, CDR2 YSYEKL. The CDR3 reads CASSQEGSGANVLTF. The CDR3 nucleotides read TGCGCCAGCAGCCAAGAGGGTTCTGGGGCCAACGTCCTGACTTTC.

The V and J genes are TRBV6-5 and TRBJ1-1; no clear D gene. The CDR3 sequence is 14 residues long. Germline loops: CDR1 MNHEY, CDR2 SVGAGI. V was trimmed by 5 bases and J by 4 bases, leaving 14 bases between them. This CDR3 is CASSPYGEGTEAFF. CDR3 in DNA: TGTGCCAGCAGTCCCTACGGGGAGGGCACTGAAGCTTTCTTT.

The DNA of the CDR3 is TGTGCCAGCAGCCCCACGAGGACTAGTAGGGATGAGCAGTTCTTC. Translated: CASSPTRTSRDEQFF. The chain links TRBV7-2 to TRBJ2-1; TRBD2 aligns across 7 bases. With V trimmed by 5 bases and J by 8 bases, 12 bases remained unmatched. From germline, CDR1 is SGHTA and CDR2 FQGNSA. The CDR3 loop spans 15 amino acids.

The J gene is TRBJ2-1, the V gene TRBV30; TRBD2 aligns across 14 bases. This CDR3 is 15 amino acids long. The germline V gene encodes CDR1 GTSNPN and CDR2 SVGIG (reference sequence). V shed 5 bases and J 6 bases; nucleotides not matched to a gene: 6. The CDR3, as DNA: TGTGCCTGGGATAAAGGGACTAGCGGGGGCAATGAGCAGTTCTTC. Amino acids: CAWDKGTSGGNEQFF.

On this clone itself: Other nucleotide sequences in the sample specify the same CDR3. In DNA, the CDR3 is TGCGCCAGCAGCTTGGTTGCGGAAGAGACCCAGTACTTC. It translates to CASSLVAEETQYF. This rearrangement joins TRBV5-1 to TRBJ2-5; D unresolved. The CDR3 runs to 13 residues. Germline V lookup: CDR1 SGHRS, CDR2 YFSETQ. V lost 0 bases and J 3 bases, leaving 6 bases between the germline ends.

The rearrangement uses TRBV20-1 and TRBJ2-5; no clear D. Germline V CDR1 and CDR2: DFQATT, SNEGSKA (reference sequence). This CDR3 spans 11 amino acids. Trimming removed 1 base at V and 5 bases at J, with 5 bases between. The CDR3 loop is CSARGFETQYF. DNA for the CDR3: TGCAGTGCTAGAGGTTTCGAGACCCAGTACTTC.

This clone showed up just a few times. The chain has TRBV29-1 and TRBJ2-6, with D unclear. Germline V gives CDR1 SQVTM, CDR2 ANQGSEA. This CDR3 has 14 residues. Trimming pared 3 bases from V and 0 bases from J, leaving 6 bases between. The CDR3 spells CSVDGTSGANVLTF. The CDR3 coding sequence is TGCAGCGTTGATGGTACCTCTGGGGCCAACGTCCTGACTTTC.

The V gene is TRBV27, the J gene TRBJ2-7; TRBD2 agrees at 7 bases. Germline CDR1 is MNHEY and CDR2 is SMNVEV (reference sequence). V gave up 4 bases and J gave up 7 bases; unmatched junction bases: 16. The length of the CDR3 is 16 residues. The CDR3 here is CASSSYPSAGVGEQYF. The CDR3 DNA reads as TGTGCCAGCAGTTCTTACCCTAGTGCGGGAGTTGGGGAGCAGTACTTC.

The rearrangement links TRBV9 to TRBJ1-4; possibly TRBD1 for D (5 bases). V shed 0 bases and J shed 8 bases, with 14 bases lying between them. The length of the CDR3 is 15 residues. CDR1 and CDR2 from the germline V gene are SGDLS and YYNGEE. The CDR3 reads CASSVDQGVWEKLFF. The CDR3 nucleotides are TGTGCCAGCAGCGTAGACCAGGGAGTTTGGGAAAAACTGTTTTTT.

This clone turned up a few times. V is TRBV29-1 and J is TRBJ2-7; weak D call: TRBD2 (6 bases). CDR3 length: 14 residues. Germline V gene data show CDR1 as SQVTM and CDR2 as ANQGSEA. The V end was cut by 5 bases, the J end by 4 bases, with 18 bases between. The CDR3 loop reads CSVPPGTPGYEQYF. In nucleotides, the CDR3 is TGCAGCGTTCCCCCTGGGACTCCCGGGTACGAGCAGTACTTC.

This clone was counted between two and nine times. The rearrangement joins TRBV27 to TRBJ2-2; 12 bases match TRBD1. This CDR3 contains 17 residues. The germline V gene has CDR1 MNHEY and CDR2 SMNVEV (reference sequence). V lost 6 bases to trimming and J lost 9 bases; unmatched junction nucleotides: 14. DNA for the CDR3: TGTGCCAGCAGCACAAACCCGGGACAGGGGGCGAGGCGGGAGCTGTTTTTT. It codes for CASSTNPGQGARRELFF.

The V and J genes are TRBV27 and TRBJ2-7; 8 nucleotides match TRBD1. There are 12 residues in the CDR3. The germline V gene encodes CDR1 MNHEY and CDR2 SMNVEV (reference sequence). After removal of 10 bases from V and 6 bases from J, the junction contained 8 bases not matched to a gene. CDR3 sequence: CATSDRATEQYF. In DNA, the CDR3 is TGTGCCACTTCGGACAGGGCGACCGAGCAGTACTTC.

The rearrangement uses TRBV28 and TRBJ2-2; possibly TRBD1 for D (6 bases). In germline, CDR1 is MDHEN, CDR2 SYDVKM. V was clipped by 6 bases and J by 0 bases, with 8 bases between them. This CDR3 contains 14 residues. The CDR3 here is CASSQGSNTGELFF. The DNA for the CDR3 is TGTGCCAGCAGCCAGGGGTCGAACACCGGGGAGCTGTTTTTT.

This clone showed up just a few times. In nucleotides, the CDR3 is TGCGCCAGCGGACTAGCGGGATCCTACGAGCAGTACTTC. It yields the protein CASGLAGSYEQYF. V gene TRBV5-1 combines with J gene TRBJ2-7, with 12 nucleotides matching TRBD2. The CDR3 runs to 13 residues. The V gene's germline CDR1 is SGHRS and CDR2 YFSETQ. V gave up 7 bases and J gave up 1 base; unmatched junction bases: 0. Looking up the rest from reference TRBV5-1 and TRBJ2-7 gives the full variable domain: KAGVTQTPRYLIKTRGQQVTLSCSPISGHRSVSWYQQTPGQGLQFLFEYFSETQRNKGNFPGRFSGRQFSNSRSEMNVSTLELGDSALYLCASGLAGSYEQYFGPGTRLTVT.

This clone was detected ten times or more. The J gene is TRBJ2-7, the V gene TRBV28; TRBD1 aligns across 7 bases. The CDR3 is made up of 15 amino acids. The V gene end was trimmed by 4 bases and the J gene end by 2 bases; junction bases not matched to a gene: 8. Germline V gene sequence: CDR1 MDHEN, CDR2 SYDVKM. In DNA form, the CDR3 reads TGTGCCAGCAGTTCGCACGCGACAGGGACCTACGAGCAGTACTTC. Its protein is CASSSHATGTYEQYF.

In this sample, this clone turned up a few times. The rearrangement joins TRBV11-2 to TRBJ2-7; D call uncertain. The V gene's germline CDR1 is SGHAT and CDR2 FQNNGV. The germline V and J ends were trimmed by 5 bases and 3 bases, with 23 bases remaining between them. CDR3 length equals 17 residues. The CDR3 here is CASSLSIGARRFYEQYF. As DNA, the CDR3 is TGTGCCAGCAGCCTTAGTATTGGTGCGCGGAGATTCTACGAGCAGTACTTC.

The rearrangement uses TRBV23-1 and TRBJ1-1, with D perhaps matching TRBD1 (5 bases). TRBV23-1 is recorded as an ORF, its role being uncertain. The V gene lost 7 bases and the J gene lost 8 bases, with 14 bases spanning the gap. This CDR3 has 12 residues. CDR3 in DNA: TGCGCCAGCACTCTAAGGCAGGGAGAAGCTTTCTTT. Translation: CASTLRQGEAFF.